A selection of T cell receptor beta chains follows, all from one sample in a study of OX40 agonist ivuxolimab in advanced cancers. Some clones are missing from TCRdb's copy, which holds only in-frame ones; the method was immunoSEQ multiplex PCR. The sample yields around 53,000 clones, almost 90% seen once. The specimen was CD4+ or CD8+ T cells sorted from blood, collected in a trial of the OX40 agonist ivuxolimab. These receptor sequences come from an adult with an advanced solid tumor such as melanoma, head and neck, liver or kidney cancer. Both conserved end residues are part of each CDR3. D genes are given only for firm matches. The size field is filled for only some rows; it gives once, few, many or a size class.

v_gene: TRBV6-5
abundance: .
d_gene: .
j_gene: TRBJ1-5
CDR3nt: TGTGCCAGCAGTCGAACAGTCCCTGGGAATCAGCCCCAGCATTTT
CDR3aa: CASSRTVPGNQPQHF

v_gene: TRBV7-3
abundance: .
d_gene: .
j_gene: TRBJ2-7
CDR3nt: TGTGCCAGCAGTCAACAGGGGAGGGGCGAGCAGTACTTC
CDR3aa: CASSQQGRGEQYF

v_gene: TRBV5-6
abundance: .
d_gene: .
j_gene: TRBJ1-5
CDR3nt: TGTGCCAGCAGCTTTTGGAATCAGCCCCAGCATTTT
CDR3aa: CASSFWNQPQHF

v_gene: TRBV5-1
abundance: .
d_gene: .
j_gene: TRBJ2-1
CDR3nt: TGCGCCAGCAGCTTAGGTCAGTACTACAATGAGCAGTTCTTC
CDR3aa: CASSLGQYYNEQFF

v_gene: TRBV28
abundance: .
d_gene: TRBD1
j_gene: TRBJ2-2
CDR3nt: TGTGCCAGCAGTTCGACGGGACAGGTGAACACCGGGGAGCTGTTTTTT
CDR3aa: CASSSTGQVNTGELFF

v_gene: TRBV28
abundance: .
d_gene: .
j_gene: TRBJ1-1
CDR3nt: TGTGCCAGCAGCCTCCGGGACACGAACACTGAAGCTTTCTTT
CDR3aa: CASSLRDTNTEAFF

v_gene: TRBV4-2
abundance: .
d_gene: .
j_gene: TRBJ1-2
CDR3nt: TGTGCCAGCAGCCAAGAGGGGGGCTACACCTTC
CDR3aa: CASSQEGGYTF

v_gene: TRBV11-2
abundance: .
d_gene: TRBD2
j_gene: TRBJ2-3
CDR3nt: TGTGCCAGCAGCTTAATAGTGGCGGGAGGGCTCACAGATACGCAGTATTTT
CDR3aa: CASSLIVAGGLTDTQYF

v_gene: TRBV2
abundance: few
d_gene: .
j_gene: TRBJ2-4
CDR3nt: TGTGCCAGCAGGGGACCGATGAAAAACATTCAGTACTTC
CDR3aa: CASRGPMKNIQYF

v_gene: TRBV5-6
abundance: .
d_gene: TRBD1
j_gene: TRBJ2-7
CDR3nt: TGTGCCAGCAGCGGCAGGAGACGAACAGGGGGCTTCTCCTACGAGCAGTACTTC
CDR3aa: CASSGRRRTGGFSYEQYF

v_gene: TRBV4-1
abundance: .
d_gene: .
j_gene: TRBJ2-4
CDR3nt: TGCGCCAGCAGCCAGATCCCACTTCAAAACATTCAGTACTTC
CDR3aa: CASSQIPLQNIQYF

v_gene: TRBV11-2
abundance: .
d_gene: .
j_gene: TRBJ1-2
CDR3nt: TGTGCCAGCAGCCGAAACTACGGGGCAGGACGGGCCACCTATGGCTACACCTTC
CDR3aa: CASSRNYGAGRATYGYTF

v_gene: TRBV30
abundance: .
d_gene: .
j_gene: TRBJ2-3
CDR3nt: TGTGCCTGGAGTTGGGTCACAGATACGCAGTATTTT
CDR3aa: CAWSWVTDTQYF

v_gene: TRBV7-2
abundance: .
d_gene: TRBD2
j_gene: TRBJ2-3
CDR3nt: TGTGCCAGCAGCTTAGACGTACATTCGGCGGGAGGGTGGGGTTTT
CDR3aa: CASSLDVHSAGGWGF

v_gene: TRBV7-3
abundance: .
d_gene: .
j_gene: TRBJ2-2
CDR3nt: TGTGCCAGCAGCTTATATTCAGGAGTAAACACCGGGGAGCTGTTTTTT
CDR3aa: CASSLYSGVNTGELFF

v_gene: TRBV5-1
abundance: .
d_gene: .
j_gene: TRBJ2-1
CDR3nt: TGCGCCAGCAGCTCCTACAATGAGCAGTTCTTC
CDR3aa: CASSSYNEQFF

v_gene: TRBV5-1
abundance: .
d_gene: .
j_gene: TRBJ2-5
CDR3nt: TGCGCCAGCGCCTTAGGAAAGGGAGCCCAAGAGACCCAGTACTTC
CDR3aa: CASALGKGAQETQYF

v_gene: TRBV2
abundance: once
d_gene: .
j_gene: TRBJ1-2
CDR3nt: TGTGCCAGCAGTGAGTCGGGCTATGGCTACACCTTC
CDR3aa: CASSESGYGYTF

v_gene: TRBV5-1
abundance: once
d_gene: TRBD2
j_gene: TRBJ2-1
CDR3nt: TGCGCCAGCAGCTTCTTAGCGGGAGTTGATGAGCAGTTCTTC
CDR3aa: CASSFLAGVDEQFF

v_gene: TRBV11-2
abundance: .
d_gene: .
j_gene: TRBJ2-1
CDR3nt: TGTGCCAGCAGCGAACGGACGGTCGATGAGCGTGAGCAGTTCTTC
CDR3aa: CASSERTVDEREQFF

v_gene: TRBV2
abundance: few
d_gene: .
j_gene: TRBJ2-7
CDR3nt: TGTGCCAGCAGCAGGTACTACGAGCAGTACTTC
CDR3aa: CASSRYYEQYF

v_gene: TRBV19
abundance: .
d_gene: .
j_gene: TRBJ1-1
CDR3nt: TGTGCCAGTAGTAGCTCTGGAGCGAACACTGAAGCTTTCTTT
CDR3aa: CASSSSGANTEAFF

v_gene: TRBV20-1
abundance: .
d_gene: .
j_gene: TRBJ2-7
CDR3nt: TGCAGTGCTAGCCGGAACGAGCAGTACTTC
CDR3aa: CSASRNEQYF

v_gene: TRBV15
abundance: .
d_gene: TRBD2
j_gene: TRBJ2-1
CDR3nt: TGTGCCACCAGCAGAGACCTACCGGGACTAGCGGGAGATGGGGAGCAGTTCTTC
CDR3aa: CATSRDLPGLAGDGEQFF

v_gene: TRBV7-9
abundance: .
d_gene: .
j_gene: TRBJ2-2
CDR3nt: TGTGCCAGCAGCTTCGCGGCCGGGCTTACCGGGGAGCTGTTTTTT
CDR3aa: CASSFAAGLTGELFF

v_gene: TRBV5-5
abundance: .
d_gene: .
j_gene: TRBJ2-5
CDR3nt: TGTGCCAGCAGCTCCACGAGGGTTCAAGAGACCCAGTACTTC
CDR3aa: CASSSTRVQETQYF

v_gene: TRBV28
abundance: .
d_gene: .
j_gene: TRBJ2-7
CDR3nt: TGTGCCATCCAAGGGGTCTACGAGCAGTACTTC
CDR3aa: CAIQGVYEQYF

v_gene: TRBV21-1
abundance: .
d_gene: .
j_gene: TRBJ1-2
CDR3nt: TGTGCCAGCAGCAAAAGCCCAGGGGGCGCCTATGGCTACACCTTC
CDR3aa: CASSKSPGGAYGYTF

v_gene: TRBV27
abundance: .
d_gene: .
j_gene: TRBJ2-1
CDR3nt: TGTGCCAGCAGCCGGAGCCTGGCGGGGCCCGGCGGAGAGCAGTTCTTC
CDR3aa: CASSRSLAGPGGEQFF

v_gene: TRBV19
abundance: .
d_gene: TRBD1
j_gene: TRBJ1-5
CDR3nt: TGTGCCAGTACCAGGGACAGTAGCAATCAGCCCCAGCATTTT
CDR3aa: CASTRDSSNQPQHF

v_gene: TRBV5-1
abundance: .
d_gene: .
j_gene: TRBJ2-5
CDR3nt: TGCGCCAGCAGCCCCGGTCTTCGGGACACCCAAGAGACCCAGTACTTC
CDR3aa: CASSPGLRDTQETQYF

v_gene: TRBV11-2
abundance: .
d_gene: .
j_gene: TRBJ1-2
CDR3nt: TGTGCCAGCAGCTTAGGGGGATCGCCGAACTATGGCTACACCTTC
CDR3aa: CASSLGGSPNYGYTF

v_gene: TRBV6-1
abundance: .
d_gene: .
j_gene: TRBJ2-3
CDR3nt: TGTGCCAGCAGTGAATTATCCCGACTAGACCTATACACAGATACGCAGTATTTT
CDR3aa: CASSELSRLDLYTDTQYF

v_gene: TRBV5-1
abundance: .
d_gene: .
j_gene: TRBJ2-7
CDR3nt: TGCGCCAGCAGCTTGACAGGGCTCTACGAGCAGTACTTC
CDR3aa: CASSLTGLYEQYF

v_gene: TRBV9
abundance: .
d_gene: .
j_gene: TRBJ1-6
CDR3nt: TGTGCCAGCAGCCCTACGGGAGATAATTCACCCCTCCACTTT
CDR3aa: CASSPTGDNSPLHF

v_gene: TRBV6-1
abundance: .
d_gene: .
j_gene: TRBJ2-2
CDR3nt: TGTGCCAGCAGTGAAGTATTGTCCGAGAACACCGGGGAGCTGTTTTTT
CDR3aa: CASSEVLSENTGELFF

v_gene: TRBV2
abundance: .
d_gene: .
j_gene: TRBJ2-5
CDR3nt: TGTGCCAGCAGGCCTACAGGGATGGGGACCCAGTACTTC
CDR3aa: CASRPTGMGTQYF

v_gene: TRBV18
abundance: once
d_gene: .
j_gene: TRBJ2-3
CDR3nt: TGTGCCAGCTCACCGAGCACAGATACGCAGTATTTT
CDR3aa: CASSPSTDTQYF

v_gene: TRBV6-1
abundance: .
d_gene: .
j_gene: TRBJ2-3
CDR3nt: TGTGCCAGCAGTGTGAAGGCAGGGGACACAGATACGCAGTATTTT
CDR3aa: CASSVKAGDTDTQYF

v_gene: TRBV15
abundance: .
d_gene: .
j_gene: TRBJ2-7
CDR3nt: TGTGCCACCAGCAGAGATCCAGGTACCTTGGAGCAGTACTTC
CDR3aa: CATSRDPGTLEQYF

v_gene: TRBV7-9
abundance: .
d_gene: .
j_gene: TRBJ2-1
CDR3nt: TGTGCCAGCAGCTTACTCGCCCTCTCCTACAATGAGCAGTTCTTC
CDR3aa: CASSLLALSYNEQFF

v_gene: TRBV6-1
abundance: .
d_gene: TRBD1
j_gene: TRBJ2-7
CDR3nt: TGTGCCAGCAGTCCTCGACAGGGACATGGCTACGAGCAGTACTTC
CDR3aa: CASSPRQGHGYEQYF

v_gene: TRBV6-1
abundance: .
d_gene: TRBD2
j_gene: TRBJ2-7
CDR3nt: TGTGCCAGCAAAAGCGGGAGGGCCTCCTCCTACGAGCAGTACTTC
CDR3aa: CASKSGRASSYEQYF

v_gene: TRBV28
abundance: .
d_gene: .
j_gene: TRBJ1-1
CDR3nt: TGTGCCAGCAGTACTGGGGTGGCCAATACTGAAGCTTTCTTT
CDR3aa: CASSTGVANTEAFF

v_gene: TRBV18
abundance: .
d_gene: .
j_gene: TRBJ1-1
CDR3nt: TGTGCCAGCTCACCACCGGTGGGTAGTGAAGCTTTCTTT
CDR3aa: CASSPPVGSEAFF

v_gene: TRBV18
abundance: .
d_gene: TRBD2
j_gene: TRBJ2-7
CDR3nt: TGTGCCAGCTCACCTGGGGGGGATTACTACGAGCAGTACTTC
CDR3aa: CASSPGGDYYEQYF

v_gene: TRBV27
abundance: .
d_gene: TRBD1
j_gene: TRBJ1-4
CDR3nt: TGTGCCAGCAGTTCCCTGGGACAGAATGAAAAACTGTTTTTT
CDR3aa: CASSSLGQNEKLFF

v_gene: TRBV5-4
abundance: once
d_gene: .
j_gene: TRBJ2-1
CDR3nt: TGTGCCAGCAGCCTCTCCAGCTCCTACAATGAGCAGTTCTTC
CDR3aa: CASSLSSSYNEQFF

v_gene: TRBV23-1
abundance: .
d_gene: .
j_gene: TRBJ2-7
CDR3nt: TGCGCCAGCAGTCGATCAGCCACCTACGAGCAGTACTTC
CDR3aa: CASSRSATYEQYF

v_gene: TRBV7-3
abundance: .
d_gene: TRBD2
j_gene: TRBJ2-1
CDR3nt: TGTGCCAGCAGCTTAGGGCTAGCGGGGTACAATGAGCAGTTCTTC
CDR3aa: CASSLGLAGYNEQFF

v_gene: TRBV13
abundance: .
d_gene: .
j_gene: TRBJ1-3
CDR3nt: TGTGCCAGCAGCCGCTCGAGGGTAGGGGCAGACTCTGGAAACACCATATATTTT
CDR3aa: CASSRSRVGADSGNTIYF

v_gene: TRBV27
abundance: .
d_gene: TRBD2
j_gene: TRBJ2-1
CDR3nt: TGTGCCAGCAGTGTGACTAGCGGGGCCTACAATGAGCAGTTCTTC
CDR3aa: CASSVTSGAYNEQFF

v_gene: TRBV29-1
abundance: .
d_gene: .
j_gene: TRBJ1-2
CDR3nt: TGCAGCGGGAAGGACAAGCCCCTGGATGGCTACACCTTC
CDR3aa: CSGKDKPLDGYTF

v_gene: TRBV5-1
abundance: .
d_gene: .
j_gene: TRBJ1-5
CDR3nt: TGCGCCAGCAGCTTGGGCGGGGATCAGCCCCAGCATTTT
CDR3aa: CASSLGGDQPQHF

v_gene: TRBV10-2
abundance: few
d_gene: TRBD1
j_gene: TRBJ1-1
CDR3nt: TGCGCCAGCTCTGAGATGGGACAGGGTAGTCGATTTTTCTTT
CDR3aa: CASSEMGQGSRFFF

v_gene: TRBV30
abundance: .
d_gene: TRBD2
j_gene: TRBJ2-1
CDR3nt: TGTGCCTGGAGCCCCGGGACTAGCGGGAGCGGGCAGTTCTTC
CDR3aa: CAWSPGTSGSGQFF

v_gene: TRBV19
abundance: once
d_gene: TRBD1
j_gene: TRBJ2-5
CDR3nt: TGTGCCAGTAGCTCCAGGGGGCTGTTTCAAGAGACCCAGTACTTC
CDR3aa: CASSSRGLFQETQYF

v_gene: TRBV28
abundance: .
d_gene: TRBD1
j_gene: TRBJ2-7
CDR3nt: TGTGCCAGCAGTTTAACGGGACAGGGATCCTACGAGCAGTACTTC
CDR3aa: CASSLTGQGSYEQYF

v_gene: TRBV28
abundance: .
d_gene: TRBD1
j_gene: TRBJ1-2
CDR3nt: TGTGCCAGCAGTTCTATGGACAGGGGAGGCTATGGCTACACCTTC
CDR3aa: CASSSMDRGGYGYTF